This record looks at one T cell receptor beta chain sequence and its context. This record belongs to a study of T-cell memory formation after mild COVID-19. Researchers used 5'RACE with constant-segment primers to make TCR alpha and TCR beta cDNA libraries that carry sample barcodes and UMIs. TCRdb reanalysed the 5' RACE reads using MiXCR and keeps one entry per CDR3 protein. The sample yields hundreds of thousands of distinct CDR3 sequences, about 24% seen once. The receptor was derived from an adult woman who had mild COVID-19 (a few samples of this study predate the infection). Cell type and time point are not known. Sequencing was done on a sample of PBMCs or a T cell subset sorted from them (not recorded which).

The CDR3 nucleotides are TGTGCCAGCAGCCTGCGGCGCGTGGGCGGGAAATACAATGAGCAGTTCTTC. Amino acids: CASSLRRVGGKYNEQFF. This chain links TRBV7-8 with TRBJ2-1, with a possible D match to TRBD2 (6 bases). The germline V gene has CDR1 SGHVS and CDR2 FQNEAQ. CDR3 length equals 17 residues. V was pared by 5 bases and J by 4 bases, with 21 bases between.